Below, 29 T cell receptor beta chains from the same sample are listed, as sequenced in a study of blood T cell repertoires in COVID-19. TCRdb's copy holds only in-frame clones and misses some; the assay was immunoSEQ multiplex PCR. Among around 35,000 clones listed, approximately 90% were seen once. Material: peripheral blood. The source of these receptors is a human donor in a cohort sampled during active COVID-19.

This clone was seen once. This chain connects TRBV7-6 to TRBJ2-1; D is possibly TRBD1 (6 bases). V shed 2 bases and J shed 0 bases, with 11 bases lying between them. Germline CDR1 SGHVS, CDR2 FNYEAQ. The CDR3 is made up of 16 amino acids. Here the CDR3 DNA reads TGTGCCAGCAGCTTATGGGGACAAAGCTCCTACAATGAGCAGTTCTTC. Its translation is CASSLWGQSSYNEQFF.

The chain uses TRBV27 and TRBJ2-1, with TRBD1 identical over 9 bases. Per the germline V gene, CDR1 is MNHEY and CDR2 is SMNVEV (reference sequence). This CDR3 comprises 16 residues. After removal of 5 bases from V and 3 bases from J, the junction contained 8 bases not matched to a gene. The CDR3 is CASSRETGGYYNEQFF. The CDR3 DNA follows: TGTGCCAGCAGTCGGGAGACAGGGGGATACTACAATGAGCAGTTCTTC.

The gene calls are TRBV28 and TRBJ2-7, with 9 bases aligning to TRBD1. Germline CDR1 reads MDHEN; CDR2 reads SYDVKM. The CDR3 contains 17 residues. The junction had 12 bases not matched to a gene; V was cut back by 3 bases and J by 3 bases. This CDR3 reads CASSLPLSGTGIYEQYF. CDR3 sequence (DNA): TGTGCCAGCAGTTTGCCCCTCTCCGGGACAGGGATCTACGAGCAGTACTTC.

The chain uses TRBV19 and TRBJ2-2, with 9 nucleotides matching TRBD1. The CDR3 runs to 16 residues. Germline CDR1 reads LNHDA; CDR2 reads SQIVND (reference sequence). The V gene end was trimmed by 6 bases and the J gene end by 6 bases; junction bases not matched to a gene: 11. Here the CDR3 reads CASRPPGQGLPGELFF. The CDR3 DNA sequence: TGTGCCAGTAGACCGCCGGGACAGGGTTTACCCGGGGAGCTGTTTTTT.

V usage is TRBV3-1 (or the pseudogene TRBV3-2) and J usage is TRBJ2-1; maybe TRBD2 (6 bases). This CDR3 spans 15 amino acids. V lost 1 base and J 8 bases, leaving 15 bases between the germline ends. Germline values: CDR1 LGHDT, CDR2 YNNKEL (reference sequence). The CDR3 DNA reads TGTGCCAGCAGCCAAGGCGGGACCCTTAATGATGAGCAGTTCTTC. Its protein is CASSQGGTLNDEQFF.

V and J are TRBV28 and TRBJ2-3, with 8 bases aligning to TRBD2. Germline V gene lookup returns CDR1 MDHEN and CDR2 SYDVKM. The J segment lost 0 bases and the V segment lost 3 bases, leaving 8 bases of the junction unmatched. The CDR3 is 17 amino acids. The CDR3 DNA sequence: TGTGCCAGCAGTTTTCCTACTAGCGGAGAAAGCACAGATACGCAGTATTTT. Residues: CASSFPTSGESTDTQYF.

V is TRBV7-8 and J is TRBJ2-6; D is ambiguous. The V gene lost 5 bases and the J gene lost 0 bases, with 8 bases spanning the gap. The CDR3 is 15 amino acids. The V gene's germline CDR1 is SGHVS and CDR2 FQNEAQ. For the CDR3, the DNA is TGTGCCAGCAGCAACACCGACTCTGGGGCCAACGTCCTGACTTTC. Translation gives CASSNTDSGANVLTF.

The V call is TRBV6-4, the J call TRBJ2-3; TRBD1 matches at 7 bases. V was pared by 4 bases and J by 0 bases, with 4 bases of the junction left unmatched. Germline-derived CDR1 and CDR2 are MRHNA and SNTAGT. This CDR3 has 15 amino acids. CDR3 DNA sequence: TGTGCCAGCAGTGCCCGGACAGGTAGCACAGATACGCAGTATTTT. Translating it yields CASSARTGSTDTQYF.

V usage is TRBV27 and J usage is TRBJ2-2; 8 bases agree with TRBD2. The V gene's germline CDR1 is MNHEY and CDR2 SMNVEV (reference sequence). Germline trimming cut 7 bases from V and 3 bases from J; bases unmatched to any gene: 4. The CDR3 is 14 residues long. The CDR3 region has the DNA TGTGCCAGCACCCGGCGGGGGGACACCGGGGAGCTGTTTTTT. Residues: CASTRRGDTGELFF.

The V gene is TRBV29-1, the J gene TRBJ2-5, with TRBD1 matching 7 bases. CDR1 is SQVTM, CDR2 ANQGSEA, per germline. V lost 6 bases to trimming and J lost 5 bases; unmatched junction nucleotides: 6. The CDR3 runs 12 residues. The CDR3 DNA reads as TGCAGCGTCGTGACAGGGTCGGAGACCCAGTACTTC. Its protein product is CSVVTGSETQYF.

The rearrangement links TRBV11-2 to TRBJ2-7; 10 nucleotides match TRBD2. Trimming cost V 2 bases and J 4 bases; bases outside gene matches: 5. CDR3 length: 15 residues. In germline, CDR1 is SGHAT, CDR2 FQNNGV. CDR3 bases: TGTGCCAGCAGCTTACAGTCTAGCGGGAGTTACGAGCAGTACTTC. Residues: CASSLQSSGSYEQYF. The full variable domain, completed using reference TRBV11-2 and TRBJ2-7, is EAGVAQSPRYKIIEKRQSVAFWCNPISGHATLYWYQQILGQGPKLLIQFQNNGVVDDSQLPKDRFSAERLKGVDSTLKIQPAKLEDSAVYLCASSLQSSGSYEQYFGPGTRLTVT.

The CDR3 loop reads CASSLTGQDYGYTF. CDR3 nucleotide sequence: TGTGCCAGCAGCCTAACTGGACAGGACTATGGCTACACCTTC. The chain joins TRBV4-2 to TRBJ1-2; 7 bases align to TRBD1. The CDR3 sequence is 14 residues long. The V gene end was trimmed by 4 bases and the J gene end by 3 bases; junction bases not matched to a gene: 5. CDR1 is LGHNA and CDR2 is YNFKEQ in the germline V gene.

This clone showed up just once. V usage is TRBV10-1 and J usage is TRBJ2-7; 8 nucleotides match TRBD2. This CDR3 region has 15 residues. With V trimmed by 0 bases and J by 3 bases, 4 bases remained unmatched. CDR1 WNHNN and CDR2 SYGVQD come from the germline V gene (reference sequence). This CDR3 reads CASSESRLAGYEQYF. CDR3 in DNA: TGCGCCAGCAGTGAGTCAAGGCTAGCGGGCTACGAGCAGTACTTC.

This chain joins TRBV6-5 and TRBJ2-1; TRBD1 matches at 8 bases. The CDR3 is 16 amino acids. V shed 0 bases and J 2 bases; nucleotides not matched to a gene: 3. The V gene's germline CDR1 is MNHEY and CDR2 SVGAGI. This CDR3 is CASSYSGQGAYNEQFF. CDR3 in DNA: TGTGCCAGCAGTTACTCAGGACAGGGCGCCTACAATGAGCAGTTCTTC.

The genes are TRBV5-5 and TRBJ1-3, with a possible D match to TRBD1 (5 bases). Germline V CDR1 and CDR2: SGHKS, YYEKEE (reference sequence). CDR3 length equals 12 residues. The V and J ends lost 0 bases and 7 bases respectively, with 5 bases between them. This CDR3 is CASSLGGNTIYF. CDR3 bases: TGTGCCAGCAGCTTGGGGGGCAACACCATATATTTT. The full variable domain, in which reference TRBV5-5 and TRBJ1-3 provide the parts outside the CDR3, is DAGVTQSPTHLIKTRGQQVTLRCSPISGHKSVSWYQQVLGQGPQFIFQYYEKEERGRGNFPDRFSARQFPNYSSELNVNALLLGDSALYLCASSLGGNTIYFGEGSWLTVV.

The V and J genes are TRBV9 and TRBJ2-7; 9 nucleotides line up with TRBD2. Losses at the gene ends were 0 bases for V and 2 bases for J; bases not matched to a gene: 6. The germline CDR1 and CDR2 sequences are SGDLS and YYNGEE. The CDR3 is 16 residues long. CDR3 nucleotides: TGTGCCAGCAGCGTAGAAGCGTCTAGCGGGACCTACGAGCAGTACTTC. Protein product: CASSVEASSGTYEQYF.

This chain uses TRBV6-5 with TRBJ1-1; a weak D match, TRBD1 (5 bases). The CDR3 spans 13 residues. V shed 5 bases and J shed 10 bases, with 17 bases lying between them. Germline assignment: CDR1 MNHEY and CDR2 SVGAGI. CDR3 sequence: CASSKPGIRRAFF. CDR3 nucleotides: TGTGCCAGCAGTAAACCAGGGATCCGACGAGCTTTCTTT.

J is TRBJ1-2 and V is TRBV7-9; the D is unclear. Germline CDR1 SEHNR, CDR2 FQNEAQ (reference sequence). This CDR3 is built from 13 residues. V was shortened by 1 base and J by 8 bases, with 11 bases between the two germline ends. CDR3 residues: CASSLGMGAGYTF. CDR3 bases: TGTGCCAGCAGCTTAGGGATGGGCGCAGGCTACACCTTC.

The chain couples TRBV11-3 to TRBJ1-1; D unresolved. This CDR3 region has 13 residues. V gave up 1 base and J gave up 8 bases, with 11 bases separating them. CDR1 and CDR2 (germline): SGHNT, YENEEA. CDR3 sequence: CASSLVSRSEAFF. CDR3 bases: TGTGCCAGCAGCTTAGTTAGCAGATCCGAAGCTTTCTTT.

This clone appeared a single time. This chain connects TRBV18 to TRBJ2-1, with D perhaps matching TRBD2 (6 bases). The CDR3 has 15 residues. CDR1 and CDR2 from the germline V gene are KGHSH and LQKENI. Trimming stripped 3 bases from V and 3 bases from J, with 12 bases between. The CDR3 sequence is CASSPAGNRYNEQFF. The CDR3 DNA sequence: TGTGCCAGCTCACCGGCGGGGAATCGCTACAATGAGCAGTTCTTC.

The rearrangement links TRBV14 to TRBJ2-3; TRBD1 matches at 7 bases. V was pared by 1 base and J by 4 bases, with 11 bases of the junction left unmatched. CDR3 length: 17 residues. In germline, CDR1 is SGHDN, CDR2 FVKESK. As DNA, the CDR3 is TGTGCCAGCAGCCAAGGCCCCGACAGGGAAGTCGCAGATACGCAGTATTTT. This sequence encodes CASSQGPDREVADTQYF. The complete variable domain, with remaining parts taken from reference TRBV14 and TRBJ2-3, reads EAGVTQFPSHSVIEKGQTVTLRCDPISGHDNLYWYRRVMGKEIKFLLHFVKESKQDESGMPNNRFLAERTGGTYSTLKVQPAELEDSGVYFCASSQGPDREVADTQYFGPGTRLTVL.

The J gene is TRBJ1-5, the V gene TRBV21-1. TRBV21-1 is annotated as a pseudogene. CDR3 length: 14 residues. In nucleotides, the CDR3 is TGTGCCAGCAGCAAAGGCGAGGGTGTTCAGCCCCAGCATTTT. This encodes CASSKGEGVQPQHF.

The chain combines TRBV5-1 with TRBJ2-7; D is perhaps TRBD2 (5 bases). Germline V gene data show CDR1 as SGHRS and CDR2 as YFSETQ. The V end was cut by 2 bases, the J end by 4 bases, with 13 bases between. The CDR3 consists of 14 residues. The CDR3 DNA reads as TGCGCCAGCAGCTTCCGGGATGTGTCTTACGAGCAGTACTTC. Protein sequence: CASSFRDVSYEQYF.

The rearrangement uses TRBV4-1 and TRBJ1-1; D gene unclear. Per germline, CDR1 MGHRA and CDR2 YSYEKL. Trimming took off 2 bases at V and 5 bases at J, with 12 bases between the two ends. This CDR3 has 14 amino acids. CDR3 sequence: CASSQREVGTEAFF. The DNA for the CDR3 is TGCGCCAGCAGCCAAAGGGAGGTTGGAACTGAAGCTTTCTTT.

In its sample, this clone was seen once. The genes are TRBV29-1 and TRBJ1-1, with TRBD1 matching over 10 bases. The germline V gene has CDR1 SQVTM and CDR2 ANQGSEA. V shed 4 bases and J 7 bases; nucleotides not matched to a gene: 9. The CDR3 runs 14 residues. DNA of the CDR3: TGCAGCGTTGGCGATCTGGACAGGGGGGATGAAGCTTTCTTT. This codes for CSVGDLDRGDEAFF.

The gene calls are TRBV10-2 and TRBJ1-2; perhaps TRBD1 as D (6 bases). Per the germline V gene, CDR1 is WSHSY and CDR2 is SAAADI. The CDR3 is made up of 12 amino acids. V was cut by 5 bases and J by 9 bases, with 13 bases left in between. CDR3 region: CASSPGVSSYTF. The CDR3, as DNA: TGCGCCAGCAGTCCAGGGGTTAGTAGCTACACCTTC.

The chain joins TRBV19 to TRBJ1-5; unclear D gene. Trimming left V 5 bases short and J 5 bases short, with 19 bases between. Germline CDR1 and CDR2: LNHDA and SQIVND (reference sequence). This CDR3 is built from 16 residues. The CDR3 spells CASSGPKEEFDQPQHF. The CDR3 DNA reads TGTGCCAGTAGTGGCCCAAAAGAGGAATTTGATCAGCCCCAGCATTTT.

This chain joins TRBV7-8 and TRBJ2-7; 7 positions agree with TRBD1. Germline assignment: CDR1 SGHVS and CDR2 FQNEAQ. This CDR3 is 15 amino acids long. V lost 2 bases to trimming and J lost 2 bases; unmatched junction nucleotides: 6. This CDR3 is CASSLNRDSAYEQYF. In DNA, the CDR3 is TGTGCCAGCAGCTTAAACCGGGACAGCGCCTACGAGCAGTACTTC. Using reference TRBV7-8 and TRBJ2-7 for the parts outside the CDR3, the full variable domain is GAGVSQSPRYKVAKRGQDVALRCDPISGHVSLFWYQQALGQGPEFLTYFQNEAQLDKSGLPSDRFFAERPEGSVSTLKIQRTQQEDSAVYLCASSLNRDSAYEQYFGPGTRLTVT.

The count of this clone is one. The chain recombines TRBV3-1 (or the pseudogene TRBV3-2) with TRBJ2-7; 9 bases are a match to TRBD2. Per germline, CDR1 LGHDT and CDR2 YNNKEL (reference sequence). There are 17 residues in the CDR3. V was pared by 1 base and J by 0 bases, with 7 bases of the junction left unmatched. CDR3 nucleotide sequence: TGTGCCAGCAGCCAAGGGACGCGGGGGGGCCTCTCCTACGAGCAGTACTTC. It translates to CASSQGTRGGLSYEQYF.